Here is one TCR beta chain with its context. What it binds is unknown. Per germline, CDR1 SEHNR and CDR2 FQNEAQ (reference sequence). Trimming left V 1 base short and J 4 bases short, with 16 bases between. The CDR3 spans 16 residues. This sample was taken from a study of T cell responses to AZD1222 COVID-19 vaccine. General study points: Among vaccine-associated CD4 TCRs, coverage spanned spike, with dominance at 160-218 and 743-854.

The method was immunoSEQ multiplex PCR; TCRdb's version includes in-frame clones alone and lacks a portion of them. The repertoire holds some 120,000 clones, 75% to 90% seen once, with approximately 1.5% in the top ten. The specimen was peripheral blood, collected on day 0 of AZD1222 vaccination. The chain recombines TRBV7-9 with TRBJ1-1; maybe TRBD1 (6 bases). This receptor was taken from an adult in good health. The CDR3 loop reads CASSLEFRRGGTEAFF. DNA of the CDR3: TGTGCCAGCAGCTTAGAATTCCGTAGGGGGGGCACTGAAGCTTTCTTT.